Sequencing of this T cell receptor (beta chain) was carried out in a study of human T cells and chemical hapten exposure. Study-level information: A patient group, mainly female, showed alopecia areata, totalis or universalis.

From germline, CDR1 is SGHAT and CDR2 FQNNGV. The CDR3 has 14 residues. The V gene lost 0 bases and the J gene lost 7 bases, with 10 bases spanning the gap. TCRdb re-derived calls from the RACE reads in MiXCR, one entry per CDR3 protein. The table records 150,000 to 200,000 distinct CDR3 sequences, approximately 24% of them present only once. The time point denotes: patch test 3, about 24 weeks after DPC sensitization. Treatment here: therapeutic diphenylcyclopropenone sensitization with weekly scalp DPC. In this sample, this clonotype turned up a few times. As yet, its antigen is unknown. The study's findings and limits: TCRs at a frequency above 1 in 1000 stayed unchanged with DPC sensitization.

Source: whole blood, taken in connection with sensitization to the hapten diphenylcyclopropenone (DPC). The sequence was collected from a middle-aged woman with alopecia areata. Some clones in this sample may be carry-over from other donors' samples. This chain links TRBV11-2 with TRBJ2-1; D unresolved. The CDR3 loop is CASSLDLQSNEQFF. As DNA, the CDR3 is TGTGCCAGCAGCTTAGATCTACAGTCTAATGAGCAGTTCTTC.